This T cell receptor beta chain derives from a study of blood T cell repertoires in COVID-19. Study summary: Nucleic acid was either cDNA or gDNA, and it came from T cells, B-cell-depleted T cells, or PBMCs.

Only in-frame clones appear in the TCRdb table, and some are missing; sequencing was by immunoSEQ multiplex PCR. There are 85,000 to 130,000 clones in the sample; approximately 80% occur only once, and more than 13% lies in the top ten. CDR1 and CDR2 from the germline V gene are SGHVS and FQNEAQ. The CDR3 is 17 residues long. The V and J ends lost 2 bases and 2 bases respectively, with 16 bases between them. The TCR originated in a woman aged 55-75 years with acute or convalescent COVID-19. The sequenced material came from peripheral blood. The chain links TRBV7-8 to TRBJ1-5; no definite D call. The CDR3 here is CASSLRSGGRGNQPQHF. The CDR3 DNA reads as TGTGCCAGCAGCTTAAGATCGGGAGGTCGTGGCAATCAGCCCCAGCATTTT.